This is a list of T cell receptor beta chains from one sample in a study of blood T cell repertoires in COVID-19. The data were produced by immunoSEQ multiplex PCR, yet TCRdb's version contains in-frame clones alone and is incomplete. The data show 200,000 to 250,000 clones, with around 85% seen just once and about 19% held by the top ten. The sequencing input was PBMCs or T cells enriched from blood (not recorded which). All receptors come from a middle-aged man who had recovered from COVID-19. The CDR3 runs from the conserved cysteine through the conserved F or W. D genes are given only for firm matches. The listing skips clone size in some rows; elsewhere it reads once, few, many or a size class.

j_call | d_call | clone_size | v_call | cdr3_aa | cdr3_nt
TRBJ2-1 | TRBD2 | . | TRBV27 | CASSSGTSGINEQFF | TGTGCCAGCAGTTCCGGGACTAGCGGGATCAATGAGCAGTTCTTC
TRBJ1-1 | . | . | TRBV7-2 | CASSLELGRVSEAFF | TGTGCCAGCAGCTTAGAATTAGGCAGGGTGAGTGAAGCTTTCTTT
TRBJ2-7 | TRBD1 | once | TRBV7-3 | CASSPSAGGHEQYF | TGTGCCAGCAGCCCCTCGGCAGGGGGCCACGAGCAGTACTTC
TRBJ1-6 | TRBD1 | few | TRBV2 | CASRGQGRSPLHF | TGTGCCAGCAGGGGACAGGGGAGATCACCCCTCCACTTT
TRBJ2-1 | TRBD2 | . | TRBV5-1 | CASSLVASGRFIGYNEQFF | TGCGCCAGCAGCTTGGTAGCTAGCGGGAGATTCATAGGCTACAATGAGCAGTTCTTC
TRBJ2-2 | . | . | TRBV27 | CASSRPPGTGELFF | TGTGCCAGCAGTAGGCCGCCGGGCACCGGGGAGCTGTTTTTT
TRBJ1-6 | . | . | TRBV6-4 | CASSDSQGPLHF | TGTGCCAGCAGTGACTCGCAGGGACCCCTCCACTTT
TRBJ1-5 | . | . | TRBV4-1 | CASSQLGRSNQPQHF | TGCGCCAGCAGCCAATTGGGGCGCAGCAATCAGCCCCAGCATTTT
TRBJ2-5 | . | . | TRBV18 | CASSPLNEGETQYF | TGTGCCAGCTCACCTCTAAATGAGGGAGAGACCCAGTACTTC
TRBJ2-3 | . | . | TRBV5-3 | CARSSSSWTVLDTQYF | TGTGCCAGAAGCTCATCCTCATGGACAGTATTGGATACGCAGTATTTT
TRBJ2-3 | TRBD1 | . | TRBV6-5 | CASRRTGGTDTQYF | TGTGCCAGCAGACGGACAGGGGGCACAGATACGCAGTATTTT
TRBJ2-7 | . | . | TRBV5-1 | CASSLAGSYEQYF | TGCGCCAGCAGCTTGGCGGGCTCCTACGAGCAGTACTTC
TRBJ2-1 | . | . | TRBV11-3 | CASGLFKYNEQFF | TGTGCCAGCGGCTTATTCAAATACAATGAGCAGTTCTTC
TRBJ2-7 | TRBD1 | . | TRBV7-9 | CASSGSGTGSYEQYF | TGTGCCAGCAGCGGCTCCGGGACAGGGAGCTACGAGCAGTACTTC
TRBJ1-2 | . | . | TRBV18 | CASSPDTNYGYTF | TGTGCCAGCTCACCTGACACAAACTATGGCTACACCTTC
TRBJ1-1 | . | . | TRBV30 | CAWSVLTNTEAFF | TGTGCCTGGAGTGTACTCACCAACACTGAAGCTTTCTTT
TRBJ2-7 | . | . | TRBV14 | CASSQLGVGGYEQYF | TGTGCCAGCAGCCAACTGGGAGTGGGAGGCTACGAGCAGTACTTC
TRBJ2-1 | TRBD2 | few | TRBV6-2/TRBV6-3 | CASSQFPLLAGRNEQFF | TGTGCCAGCAGCCAGTTCCCCCTGCTAGCGGGTCGCAATGAGCAGTTCTTC
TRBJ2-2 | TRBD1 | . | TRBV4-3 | CASSQFQGVNTGELFF | TGCGCCAGCAGCCAGTTTCAGGGGGTGAACACCGGGGAGCTGTTTTTT
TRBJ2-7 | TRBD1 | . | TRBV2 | CASRTGVYEQYF | TGTGCCAGCAGGACAGGGGTCTACGAGCAGTACTTC
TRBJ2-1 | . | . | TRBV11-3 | CASSQSTGPSYNEQFF | TGTGCCAGCAGCCAAAGCACAGGACCGTCCTACAATGAGCAGTTCTTC
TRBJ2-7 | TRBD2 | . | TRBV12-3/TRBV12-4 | CASSLGGRGEQYF | TGTGCCAGCAGTTTGGGCGGGAGAGGAGAGCAGTACTTC
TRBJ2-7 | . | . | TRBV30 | CAWRDLGYEQYF | TGTGCCTGGAGGGATCTCGGGTACGAGCAGTACTTC
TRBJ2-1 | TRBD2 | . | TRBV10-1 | CASSDPTSGRPDNEQFF | TGCGCCAGCAGTGATCCGACTAGCGGGAGACCAGACAATGAGCAGTTCTTC
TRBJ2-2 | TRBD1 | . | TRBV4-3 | CASSQEQGIGELFF | TGCGCCAGCAGCCAAGAACAGGGGATCGGGGAGCTGTTTTTT
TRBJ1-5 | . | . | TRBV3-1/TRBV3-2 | CASSPGQNQPQHF | TGTGCCAGCAGCCCAGGGCAAAATCAGCCCCAGCATTTT
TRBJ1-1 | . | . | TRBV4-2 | CASSRGDTEAFF | TGTGCCAGCAGCCGGGGAGACACTGAAGCTTTCTTT
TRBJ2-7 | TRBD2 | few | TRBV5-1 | CASSLDSSGYEQYF | TGCGCCAGCAGCTTGGATTCTAGCGGCTACGAGCAGTACTTC
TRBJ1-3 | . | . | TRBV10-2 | CASSEWAAGNTIYF | TGCGCCAGCAGTGAGTGGGCTGCGGGAAACACCATATATTTT
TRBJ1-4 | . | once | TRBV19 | CASTPNVGQRGEKLFF | TGTGCCAGTACCCCAAATGTGGGTCAAAGGGGAGAAAAACTGTTTTTT
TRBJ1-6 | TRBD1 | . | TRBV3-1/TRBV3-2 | CASSQGQGATSPLHF | TGTGCCAGCAGCCAAGGGCAGGGGGCAACTTCACCCCTCCACTTT
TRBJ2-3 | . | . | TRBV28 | CASRPWEGTDTQYF | TGTGCCAGCAGGCCGTGGGAGGGCACAGATACGCAGTATTTT
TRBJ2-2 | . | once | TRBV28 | CASSLFFGGELFF | TGTGCCAGCAGTTTATTCTTCGGCGGGGAGCTGTTTTTT
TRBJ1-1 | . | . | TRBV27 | CASSLLGLNTEAFF | TGTGCCAGCAGTTTACTGGGCCTAAACACTGAAGCTTTCTTT
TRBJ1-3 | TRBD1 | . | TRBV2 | CASSWGQVFSGNTIYF | TGTGCCAGCAGTTGGGGACAGGTATTCTCTGGAAACACCATATATTTT
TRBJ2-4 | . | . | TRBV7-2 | CASSLAHPGGSKNIQYF | TGTGCCAGCAGCTTAGCGCACCCAGGAGGAAGCAAAAACATTCAGTACTTC
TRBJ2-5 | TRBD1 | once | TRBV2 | CASGTGKGETQYF | TGTGCCAGTGGGACAGGGAAAGGAGAGACCCAGTACTTC
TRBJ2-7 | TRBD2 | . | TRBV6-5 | CASSYTTLAGVDEQYF | TGTGCCAGCAGTTATACTACCCTAGCGGGAGTCGACGAGCAGTACTTC
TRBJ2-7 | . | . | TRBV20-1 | CSASGRSSYEQYF | TGCAGTGCTAGTGGCCGGTCCTCCTACGAGCAGTACTTC
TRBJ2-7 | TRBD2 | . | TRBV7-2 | CASSVVFGLADYEQYF | TGTGCCAGCAGTGTGGTTTTTGGGCTAGCGGACTACGAGCAGTACTTC
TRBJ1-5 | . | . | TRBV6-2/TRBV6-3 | CASSYGAGGSQPQHF | TGTGCCAGCAGTTATGGGGCGGGGGGAAGTCAGCCCCAGCATTTT
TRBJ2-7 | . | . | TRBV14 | CASSPTLGHPYEQYF | TGTGCCAGCAGCCCGACCCTGGGACACCCCTACGAGCAGTACTTC